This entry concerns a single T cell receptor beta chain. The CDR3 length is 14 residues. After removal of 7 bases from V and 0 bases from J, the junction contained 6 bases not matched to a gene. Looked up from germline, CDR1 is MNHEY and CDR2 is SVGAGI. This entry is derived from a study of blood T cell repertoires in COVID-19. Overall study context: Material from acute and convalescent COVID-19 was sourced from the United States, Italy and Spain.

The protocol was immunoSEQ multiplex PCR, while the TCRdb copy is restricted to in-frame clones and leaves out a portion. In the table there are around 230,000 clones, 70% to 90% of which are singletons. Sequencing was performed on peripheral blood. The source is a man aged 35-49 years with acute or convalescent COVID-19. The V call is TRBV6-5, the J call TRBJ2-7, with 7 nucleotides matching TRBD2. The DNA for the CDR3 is TGTGCCAGCACCAGAGCGGGGATCTCCTACGAGCAGTACTTC. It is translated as CASTRAGISYEQYF.